These 15 T cell receptor beta chains originate from one sample sequenced in a study of blood T cell repertoires in COVID-19. Clones were read by immunoSEQ multiplex PCR, and TCRdb kept only the in-frame ones, dropping some. The data hold about 300,000 clones, with over 85% observed a single time. The sample comprised peripheral blood. These receptors originate from a woman aged 25 to 39 with COVID-19, enrolled during active disease.

The chain recombines TRBV10-3 with TRBJ2-7; TRBD2 is a possible D gene (6 bases). Trimming cost V 2 bases and J 3 bases, with 32 bases left between them. This CDR3 is 21 amino acids long. Germline CDR1 and CDR2: ENHRY and SYGVKD. The DNA for the CDR3 is TGTGCCATCAGTGAGCCACCCCCCCGAAGATCAAGGGGAGGCGAAGACTACGAGCAGTACTTC. Translating it yields CAISEPPPRRSRGGEDYEQYF.

DNA for the CDR3: TGTGCCTGGAGCGACAGATATGGCTACACCTTC. It translates to CAWSDRYGYTF. The V call is TRBV30, the J call TRBJ1-2, with D perhaps TRBD1 (5 bases). V lost 3 bases, J lost 5 bases, and 7 bases lay in between. Germline V gives CDR1 GTSNPN, CDR2 SVGIG (reference sequence). The CDR3 length is 11 residues.

V usage is TRBV27 and J usage is TRBJ1-4; TRBD1 matches 9 bases. V shed 6 bases and J 8 bases; nucleotides not matched to a gene: 7. CDR1 and CDR2 (germline): MNHEY, SMNVEV (reference sequence). The CDR3 has 14 residues. CDR3 sequence: CASSEQGAIEKLFF. CDR3 DNA: TGTGCCAGCAGCGAACAGGGGGCCATCGAAAAACTGTTTTTT.

The chain couples TRBV18 to TRBJ2-7; D not resolved. Trimming took off 3 bases at V and 3 bases at J, with 9 bases between the two ends. The CDR3 is 13 amino acids. Germline CDR1 is KGHSH and CDR2 is LQKENI. CDR3 loop: CASSPVELYEQYV. Here the CDR3 DNA reads TGTGCCAGCTCACCCGTCGAACTCTACGAGCAGTACGTC.

The rearrangement joins TRBV10-3 to TRBJ2-5, with TRBD2 matching 13 bases. Germline V gives CDR1 ENHRY, CDR2 SYGVKD. CDR3 length: 15 amino acids. Trimming took 4 bases from V and 2 from J; bases not matched to a gene: 1. The CDR3 coding sequence is TGTGCCATCAGTGGACTAGCGGGGGGTCAAGAGACCCAGTACTTC. Translation: CAISGLAGGQETQYF.

The chain combines TRBV19 with TRBJ1-4; D remains unclear. Trimming cost V 6 bases and J 0 bases, with 8 bases left between them. This CDR3 is 14 amino acids long. Germline-derived CDR1 and CDR2 are LNHDA and SQIVND (reference sequence). In DNA, the CDR3 is TGTGCCAGTAGCCGTCCTGCAACTAATGAAAAACTGTTTTTT. Residues: CASSRPATNEKLFF.

V usage is TRBV4-1 and J usage is TRBJ1-4; a weak D match, TRBD1 (6 bases). CDR3 length: 17 amino acids. V lost 0 bases and J 5 bases, leaving 16 bases between the germline ends. Germline V gene data show CDR1 as MGHRA and CDR2 as YSYEKL. The CDR3 region has the DNA TGCGCCAGCAGCCAAGAGTTAGGTAGGACAGAAAATGAAAAACTGTTTTTT. Protein sequence: CASSQELGRTENEKLFF.

This chain links TRBV5-4 with TRBJ2-1, with 8 bases fitting TRBD1. With V trimmed by 0 bases and J by 5 bases, 4 bases remained unmatched. CDR3 length: 15 residues. CDR1 is SGHNT, CDR2 YYREEE, per germline (reference sequence). CDR3 sequence reads: CASSLAGGQDNEQFF. The CDR3 DNA follows: TGTGCCAGCAGCTTGGCCGGGGGACAGGACAATGAGCAGTTCTTC.

The chain recombines TRBV28 with TRBJ1-6; D is unclear. Trimming shortened V by 10 bases and J by 10 bases, and 14 bases separated the two germline ends. The CDR3 covers 12 residues. Germline-derived CDR1 and CDR2 are MDHEN and SYDVKM. The CDR3 DNA sequence: TGTGCCACCCGAGGTCTAGGATCACCCCTCCACTTT. Translated: CATRGLGSPLHF.

The rearrangement links TRBV6-5 to TRBJ1-1; TRBD1 aligns across 8 bases. The CDR3 sequence is 15 residues long. CDR1 and CDR2 (germline): MNHEY, SVGAGI. V shed 5 bases, J shed 4 bases, and the junction held 9 bases outside the gene matches. This CDR3 reads CASSRNRQGSTEAFF. CDR3 coding DNA: TGTGCCAGCAGTAGAAATAGACAGGGGAGCACTGAAGCTTTCTTT.

A remark on this clone: Within the sample, other DNA sequences also encode this same CDR3. The rearrangement joins TRBV5-1 to TRBJ1-3; no definite D call. This CDR3 is 15 amino acids long. Germline V gene sequence: CDR1 SGHRS, CDR2 YFSETQ. V was cut by 0 bases and J by 0 bases, with 7 bases left in between. DNA of the CDR3: TGCGCCAGCAGCTTGGGAGGCGGCTCTGGAAACACCATATATTTT. Translating gives CASSLGGGSGNTIYF.

The chain links TRBV27 to TRBJ2-7; tentative D call: TRBD1 (6 bases). V was clipped by 9 bases and J by 7 bases, with 37 bases between them. Germline loops: CDR1 MNHEY, CDR2 SMNVEV (reference sequence). There are 19 residues in the CDR3. CDR3 nucleotide sequence: TGTGCCAGGGCGTTAACCCCGACGCTGGCGGACAGACCACTACGAGAGCAGTACGTC. This sequence encodes CARALTPTLADRPLREQYV.

The chain uses TRBV7-8 and TRBJ1-5, with unresolved D. This CDR3 has 15 residues. Germline V gene sequence: CDR1 SGHVS, CDR2 FQNEAQ. V lost 1 base and J lost 3, with 10 bases in between. The CDR3: CASSLEVQDNQPQHF. Written as DNA, the CDR3 is TGTGCCAGCAGCTTAGAGGTCCAGGACAATCAGCCCCAGCATTTT.

The rearrangement joins TRBV18 to TRBJ1-4; unclear D gene. Trimming removed 4 bases at V and 12 bases at J, with 12 bases between. The CDR3 sequence is 12 residues long. Germline loops: CDR1 KGHSH, CDR2 LQKENI. The CDR3 protein is CASSRATGELFF. The CDR3 DNA is TGTGCCAGCTCACGGGCCACCGGGGAACTGTTTTTT.

This clone has a single count. The chain links TRBV28 to TRBJ2-7; 15 nucleotides line up with TRBD2. The germline V gene has CDR1 MDHEN and CDR2 SYDVKM. Trimming removed 5 bases from V and 3 bases from J; junction bases left unmatched: 8. The CDR3 spans 17 residues. CDR3 sequence (DNA): TGTGCCAGCAGTCCCGGGACTAGCGGGGGGCTACTCTACGAGCAGTACGTC. Its protein product is CASSPGTSGGLLYEQYV.